This T cell receptor (beta chain) emerged from a study of T cells after posttransplantation cyclophosphamide. Control samples came 1 year after myeloablative marrow transplants with methotrexate plus calcineurin inhibitor. General study results and limits: Blood and skin or GI T cell repertoires showed limited TRB overlap. Donor-recipient repertoire similarity was low at 1-2 months, rising over year one. TRB clonality was highly associated with recipient CMV seropositivity and reactivation.

Here immunoSEQ multiplex PCR was the method, and the copy in TCRdb shows in-frame clones only, minus some. The profile shows about 22,000 clones, around 92% of them singletons. This clone was counted only a few times. The antigen is not known. The germline V gene has CDR1 MGHRA and CDR2 YSYEKL. V was clipped by 2 bases and J by 0 bases, with 10 bases between them. The CDR3 contains 15 residues. Source: PBMCs, taken after an allogeneic stem cell transplant with a calcineurin inhibitor and methotrexate. This sequence joins TRBV4-1 and TRBJ1-1; D perhaps matches TRBD1 (6 bases). The clonotype was recovered from a female patient aged 50-59 years who received an allogeneic stem cell transplant from an unrelated donor, was CMV-positive, and had chronic GVHD only. A share of the T cells may be of graft donor origin. The CDR3 is CASSQSGGLNTEAFF. The CDR3 bases are TGCGCCAGCAGCCAATCGGGGGGGCTGAACACTGAAGCTTTCTTT.